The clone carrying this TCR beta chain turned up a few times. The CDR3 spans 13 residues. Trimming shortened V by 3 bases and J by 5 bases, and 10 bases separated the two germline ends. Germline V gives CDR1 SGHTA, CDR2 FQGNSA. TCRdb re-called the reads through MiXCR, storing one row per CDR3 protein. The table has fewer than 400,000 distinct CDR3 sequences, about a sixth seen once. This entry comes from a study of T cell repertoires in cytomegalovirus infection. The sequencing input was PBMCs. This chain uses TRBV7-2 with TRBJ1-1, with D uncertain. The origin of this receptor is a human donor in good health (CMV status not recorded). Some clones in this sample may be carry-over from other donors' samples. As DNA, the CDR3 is TGTGCCAGCAGCTTGGGGTTAGCGACTGAAGCTTTCTTT. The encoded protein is CASSLGLATEAFF.